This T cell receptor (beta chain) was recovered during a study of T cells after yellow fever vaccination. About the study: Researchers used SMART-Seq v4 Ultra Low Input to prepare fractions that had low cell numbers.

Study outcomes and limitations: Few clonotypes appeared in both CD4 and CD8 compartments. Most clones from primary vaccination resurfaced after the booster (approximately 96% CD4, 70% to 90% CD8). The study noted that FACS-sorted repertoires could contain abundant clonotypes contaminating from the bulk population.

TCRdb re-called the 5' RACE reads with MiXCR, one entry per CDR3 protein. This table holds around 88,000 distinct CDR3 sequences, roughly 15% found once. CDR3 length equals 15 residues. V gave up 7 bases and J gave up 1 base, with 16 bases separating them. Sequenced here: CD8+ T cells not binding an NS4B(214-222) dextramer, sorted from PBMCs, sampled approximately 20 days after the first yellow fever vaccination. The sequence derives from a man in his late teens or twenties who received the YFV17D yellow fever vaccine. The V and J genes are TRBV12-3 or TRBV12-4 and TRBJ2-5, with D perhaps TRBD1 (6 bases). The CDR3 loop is CASTESRGGQETQYF. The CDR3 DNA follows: TGTGCCAGCACAGAGAGCAGGGGCGGCCAAGAGACCCAGTACTTC.